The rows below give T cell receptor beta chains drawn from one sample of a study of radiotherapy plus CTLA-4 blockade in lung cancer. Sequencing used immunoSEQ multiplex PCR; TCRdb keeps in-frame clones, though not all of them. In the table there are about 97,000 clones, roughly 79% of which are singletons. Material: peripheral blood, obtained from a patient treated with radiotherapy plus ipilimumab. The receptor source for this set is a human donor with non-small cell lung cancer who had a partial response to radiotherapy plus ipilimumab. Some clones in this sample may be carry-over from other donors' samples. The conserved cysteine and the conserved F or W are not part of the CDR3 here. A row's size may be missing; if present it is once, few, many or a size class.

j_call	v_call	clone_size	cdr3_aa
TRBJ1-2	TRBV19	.	ASQGVYGYT
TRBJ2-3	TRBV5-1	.	ASSLVAGLSRNTQY
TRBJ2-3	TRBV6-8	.	ASSYRETGLRGTDTQY
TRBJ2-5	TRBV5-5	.	ASSGGTSGGHLQETQY
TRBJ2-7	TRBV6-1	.	ASSGTSDSYEQY
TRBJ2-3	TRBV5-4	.	ASRTWGLGLATADTQY
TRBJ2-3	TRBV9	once	ASSPRLGLAGGLGNTQY
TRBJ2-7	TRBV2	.	ASRNRDYYEHWY
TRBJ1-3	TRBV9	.	ASSVGQGNSGNTIY
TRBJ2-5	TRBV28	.	ASSFQTVETQY
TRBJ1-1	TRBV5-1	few	ASSIGQVNTEAF
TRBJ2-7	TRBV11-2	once	ASSPGGGATYEQY
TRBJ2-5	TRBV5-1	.	ASSLTGGGLETQY
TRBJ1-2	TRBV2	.	ASRDYDRDYGYT
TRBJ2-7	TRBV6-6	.	ASSWGGENEQY
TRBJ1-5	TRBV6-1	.	ASNWGQGGNQPQH
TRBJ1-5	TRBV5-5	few	ASSSTGDQPQH
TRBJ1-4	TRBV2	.	ASNPGTGFEKLF
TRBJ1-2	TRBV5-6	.	ASSLAGLVYGYT
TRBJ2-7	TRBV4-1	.	ASSPFFPLTSGGKDEQY
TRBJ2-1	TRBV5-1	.	ASSLDQVPYNEQF
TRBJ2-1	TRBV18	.	ASSPMGTPFQGEQF
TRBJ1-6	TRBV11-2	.	ASSLEAGGNSPLH
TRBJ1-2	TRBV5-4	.	ASSLPGAPYGYT
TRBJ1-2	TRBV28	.	ASSLIRGKGYT
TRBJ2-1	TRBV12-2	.	ASRSGLQGNEQF
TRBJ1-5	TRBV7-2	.	ASSTGLINQPQH
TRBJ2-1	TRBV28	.	ASSSPGLLYNEQF
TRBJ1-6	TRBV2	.	ASSASGIYNSPLH
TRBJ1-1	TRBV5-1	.	ASSLEGARPEAF
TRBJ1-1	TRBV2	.	ASRDREAGEAF
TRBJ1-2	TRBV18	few	ASSPAGGPGYT
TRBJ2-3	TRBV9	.	ASSAGGRATDTQY
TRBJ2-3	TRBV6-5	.	ASSYSRGYGTDTQY
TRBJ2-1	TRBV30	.	AWSNSGIEQF
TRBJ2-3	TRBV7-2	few	ASSLALSGSRTDTQY
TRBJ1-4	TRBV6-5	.	ASSYYHTGEKLF
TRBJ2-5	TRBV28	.	ASSLGQQETQY
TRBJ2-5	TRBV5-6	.	ASGIQAVRETQY